Listed here are 3 T cell receptor beta chains from one sample, sequenced in a study of OX40 agonist ivuxolimab in advanced cancers. Profiled with immunoSEQ multiplex PCR; TCRdb holds only in-frame clones, not every one. The data show 15,000 to 20,000 clones, with roughly 72% seen just once and around half held by the top ten. Sequenced here: CD4+ or CD8+ T cells sorted from blood, sampled in a trial of the OX40 agonist ivuxolimab. Every receptor here comes from an adult with an advanced solid tumor such as melanoma, head and neck, liver or kidney cancer.

This chain connects TRBV7-2 to TRBJ1-2; D uncertain. This CDR3 spans 16 amino acids. CDR1 is SGHTA, CDR2 FQGNSA, per germline. V lost 3 bases and J 2 bases, leaving 16 bases between the germline ends. The CDR3: CASSFTSKGANYGYTF. The CDR3 DNA follows: TGTGCCAGCAGCTTTACCTCAAAGGGAGCGAACTATGGCTACACCTTC. Looking up the rest from reference TRBV7-2 and TRBJ1-2 gives the full variable domain: GAGVSQSPSNKVTEKGKDVELRCDPISGHTALYWYRQSLGQGLEFLIYFQGNSAPDKSGLPSDRFSAERTGGSVSTLTIQRTQQEDSAVYLCASSFTSKGANYGYTFGSGTRLTVV.

CDR3 in DNA: TGTGCCAGCAGTACAGTGGACAGGGAAAAACTGTTTTTT. It codes for CASSTVDREKLFF. The rearrangement links TRBV6-5 to TRBJ1-4; 7 bases map to TRBD1. V was clipped by 5 bases and J by 8 bases; unmatched bases: 5. From germline, CDR1 is MNHEY and CDR2 SVGAGI. This CDR3 is built from 13 residues.

V usage is TRBV13 and J usage is TRBJ2-1; D is uncertain. CDR1 is PRHDT and CDR2 is FYEKMQ in the germline V gene (reference sequence). V was shortened by 1 base and J by 9 bases, with 7 bases between the two germline ends. The CDR3 contains 12 residues. CDR3 DNA: TGTGCCAGCAGCTTAGTACTACGTGAGCAGTTCTTC. As protein: CASSLVLREQFF.